The 15 T cell receptor beta chains presented below share a single source sample, sequenced in a study of tumor-infiltrating lymphocytes in oesophageal squamous cell carcinoma. MiXCR was run by TCRdb on the PCR reads, yielding one entry per CDR3 protein. The table has around 18,000 distinct CDR3 sequences, 40% to 45% seen once. The sequenced material came from esophageal tumor tissue. The receptor source for this set is a male donor with esophageal squamous cell carcinoma.

J is TRBJ2-1 and V is TRBV10-3; D is undetermined. Germline CDR1 reads ENHRY; CDR2 reads SYGVKD. V lost 6 bases and J lost 7, with 10 bases in between. The CDR3 has 12 amino acids. CDR3 DNA: TGTGCCATCAGAGCACAGCAGAATGAGCAGTTCTTC. It is translated as CAIRAQQNEQFF.

V gene TRBV6-8 combines with J gene TRBJ2-3; 12 positions match TRBD2. Germline lookup yields CDR1 MNHGY and CDR2 SAAAGT. CDR3 length: 17 residues. The V gene end was trimmed by 0 bases and the J gene end by 2 bases; junction bases not matched to a gene: 3. The CDR3 protein is CASSYSGLAGPTDTQYF. In DNA, the CDR3 is TGTGCCAGCAGTTACTCAGGACTAGCGGGACCCACAGATACGCAGTATTTT.

The rearrangement uses TRBV12-3 or TRBV12-4 and TRBJ2-1; no clear D. Trimming removed 1 base from V and 7 bases from J, with 14 bases in between. The CDR3 totals 15 residues. CDR3 residues: CASSLVDLGRNEQFF. Written as DNA, the CDR3 is TGTGCCAGCAGTTTAGTTGATCTAGGTAGGAATGAGCAGTTCTTC.

The rearrangement links TRBV5-1 to TRBJ2-3; 11 nucleotides align to TRBD1. V shed 4 bases, J shed 6 bases, and the junction held 4 bases outside the gene matches. The CDR3 contains 14 residues. Germline CDR1 and CDR2: SGHRS and YFSETQ. In DNA, the CDR3 is TGCGCCAGCAGCCGGACAGGGGGCCCCGATACGCAGTATTTT. Translating gives CASSRTGGPDTQYF.

The chain carries TRBV18 and TRBJ2-7, with TRBD1 matching 7 bases. J was trimmed by 3 bases and V by 3 bases; bases with no gene match: 5. The CDR3 covers 14 residues. Germline loops: CDR1 KGHSH, CDR2 LQKENI. The DNA for the CDR3 is TGTGCCAGCTCACCCTCGGGACAGAGCTACGAGCAGTACTTC. Its translation: CASSPSGQSYEQYF.

In its sample, this clonotype was seen many times. The CDR3 is CASSRPTGLSGANVLTF. In DNA, the CDR3 is TGTGCCAGTTCGCGGCCTACTGGGCTCTCTGGGGCCAACGTCCTGACTTTC. V gene TRBV19 combines with J gene TRBJ2-6; D gene unclear. CDR3 length: 17 residues. Trimming stripped 8 bases from V and 0 bases from J, with 17 bases between. Germline CDR1 and CDR2: LNHDA and SQIVND (reference sequence).

This clonotype was picked up a small number of times. A read error is possible here, since a much larger clone lies one base away. V and J are TRBV12-2 and TRBJ2-5. The J call could be wrong; TRBJ2-1 is a better fit for the DNA end. TRBV12-2 is reported as a pseudogene. The CDR3 runs 15 residues. CDR3 sequence: CASRFHAPFQETQFF. The CDR3 DNA reads as TGTGCAAGTCGCTTCCACGCTCCATTCCAAGAGACCCAGTTCTTC.

The genes are TRBV6-1 and TRBJ2-1, with D uncertain. Deletions cut 7 bases from V and 10 bases from J, with 23 bases between. The length of the CDR3 is 15 residues. Germline CDR1 and CDR2: MNHNS and SASEGT. This CDR3 is CASTPTASSSYEQFF. The CDR3 coding sequence is TGTGCCAGCACCCCAACCGCCTCGAGCTCCTACGAGCAGTTCTTC.

This clonotype has ten or more counts. V gene TRBV11-2 combines with J gene TRBJ1-3, with D tentatively TRBD1 (6 bases). CDR1 and CDR2 (germline): SGHAT, FQNNGV. There are 18 residues in the CDR3. Trimming shortened V by 2 bases and J by 2 bases, and 19 bases separated the two germline ends. The CDR3 is CASSLLPPDRFAGNTIYF. The CDR3, as DNA: TGTGCCAGCAGCTTACTGCCCCCTGACAGGTTCGCTGGAAACACCATATATTTT.

The chain links TRBV18 to TRBJ2-3; D remains unclear. This CDR3 is 15 amino acids long. Trimming cost V 2 bases and J 2 bases, with 11 bases left between them. The germline V gene encodes CDR1 KGHSH and CDR2 LQKENI. The CDR3 spells CASSPSRGNTDTQYF. CDR3 nucleotides: TGTGCCAGCTCACCATCTCGCGGTAACACAGATACGCAGTATTTT.

V gene TRBV10-3 combines with J gene TRBJ1-1; 14 bases map to TRBD2. TRBJ2-3 matches the DNA end more closely, so the J call is doubtful. Germline-derived CDR1 and CDR2 are ENHRY and SYGVKD. The CDR3 contains 17 residues. The DNA of the CDR3 is TGTGCCATCAGATCCGGGACTAGCGGGGGCAACACAGATACGCAGTATTTT. Protein: CAIRSGTSGGNTDTQYF.

The sample holds a few counts of this clonotype. The chain carries TRBV7-8 and TRBJ2-3; TRBD2 matches 10 bases. The CDR3 covers 14 residues. Germline V CDR1 and CDR2: SGHVS, FQNEAQ. Unmatched junction bases numbered 3, after V lost 8 bases and J lost 1 base. The CDR3 loop reads CASGLAAGTDTQYF. The CDR3 DNA follows: TGTGCCAGCGGACTAGCGGCGGGCACAGATACGCAGTATTTT. Combining the CDR3 with reference TRBV7-8 and TRBJ2-3 gives the whole variable domain GAGVSQSPRYKVAKRGQDVALRCDPISGHVSLFWYQQALGQGPEFLTYFQNEAQLDKSGLPSDRFFAERPEGSVSTLKIQRTQQEDSAVYLCASGLAAGTDTQYFGPGTRLTVL.

The chain links TRBV7-2 to TRBJ2-4; no clear D. The end of the DNA fits TRBJ2-7 better, so the J call may be wrong. The V gene's germline CDR1 is SGHTA and CDR2 FQGNSA. CDR3 length: 15 residues. The CDR3 reads CASSPDRLANYEQYF. DNA of the CDR3: TGTGCCAGCAGCCCCGACCGCCTCGCCAACTACGAGCAGTACTTC.

The sample holds many counts of this clonotype. This rearrangement joins TRBV5-1 to TRBJ2-1; 8 bases are shared with TRBD2. The ends lost 3 bases at V and 5 bases at J; junction bases unmatched: 13. Germline lookup yields CDR1 SGHRS and CDR2 YFSETQ. The CDR3 covers 17 residues. The CDR3 loop reads CASSWPPSSGLNNEQFF. In DNA, the CDR3 is TGCGCCAGCAGCTGGCCTCCATCTAGCGGGCTTAACAATGAGCAGTTCTTC.

This clonotype showed up many times. This chain uses TRBV28 with TRBJ1-2; 8 positions match TRBD1. V dropped 2 bases and J dropped 8; count of bases not matched to a gene: 7. Germline V lookup: CDR1 MDHEN, CDR2 SYDVKM. The CDR3 totals 14 residues. CDR3 residues: CASSLGQGALGYTF. CDR3 in DNA: TGTGCCAGCAGTTTAGGGCAGGGGGCGTTGGGCTACACCTTC.